These 29 T cell receptor beta chains were all obtained from the same sample, sequenced in a study of control samples from healthy donors and cancer patients. Generated by immunoSEQ multiplex PCR, the TCRdb table keeps only in-frame clones and is missing some. The sample has about 410,000 clones; more than 80% are singletons. Specimen: PBMCs. Every receptor here comes from a man aged 35 to 55 with head and neck cancer.

This chain uses TRBV4-1 with TRBJ2-3; 9 nucleotides match TRBD1. The CDR3 has 17 amino acids. Germline V gene lookup returns CDR1 MGHRA and CDR2 YSYEKL. J was trimmed by 7 bases and V by 0 bases; bases with no gene match: 11. The CDR3 spells CASSQEKIGTGLNTQYF. In DNA, the CDR3 is TGCGCCAGCAGCCAAGAGAAAATTGGGACAGGGTTAAATACGCAGTATTTT.

The chain links TRBV5-6 to TRBJ2-3; 11 bases are a match to TRBD2. The CDR3 has 18 amino acids. The junction had 11 bases not matched to a gene; V was cut back by 4 bases and J by 1 base. Germline loops: CDR1 SGHDT, CDR2 YYEEEE. The CDR3 here is CASSRGLAGPRGTDTQYF. CDR3 nucleotide sequence: TGTGCCAGCAGCAGAGGACTAGCGGGTCCTAGGGGCACAGATACGCAGTATTTT.

This chain connects TRBV20-1 to TRBJ2-1, with D hard to call. This CDR3 comprises 11 residues. V was pared by 0 bases and J by 5 bases, with 2 bases between. The germline CDR1 and CDR2 sequences are DFQATT and SNEGSKA (reference sequence). CDR3 nucleotides: TGCAGTGCTAGAGAGAACAATGAGCAGTTCTTC. Residues: CSARENNEQFF.

The chain links TRBV15 to TRBJ1-4; D not resolved. The CDR3 has 18 residues. Germline V gene sequence: CDR1 LNHNV, CDR2 YYDKDF (reference sequence). Trimming left V 5 bases short and J 0 bases short, with 19 bases between. CDR3 sequence: CATSRQFPSVATNEKLFF. The DNA for the CDR3 is TGTGCCACCAGCCGCCAGTTCCCCTCCGTTGCAACTAATGAAAAACTGTTTTTT.

This sequence joins TRBV28 and TRBJ1-2, with D hard to call. Germline V gene data show CDR1 as MDHEN and CDR2 as SYDVKM. The CDR3 spans 13 residues. V lost 5 bases and J lost 0, with 7 bases in between. In nucleotides, the CDR3 is TGTGCCAGCAGTGCTGCGGCTAACTATGGCTACACCTTC. The encoded protein is CASSAAANYGYTF.

The sample holds one count of this clone. The J gene is TRBJ2-1, the V gene TRBV4-2; no reliable D call. Trimming stripped 1 base from V and 7 bases from J, with 17 bases between. Germline CDR1 LGHNA, CDR2 YNFKEQ. There are 16 residues in the CDR3. CDR3 sequence reads: CASSQASLGGSNEQFF. The DNA of the CDR3 is TGTGCCAGCAGCCAAGCGAGCCTCGGCGGATCAAATGAGCAGTTCTTC.

This chain uses TRBV6-4 with TRBJ1-5; 7 nucleotides agree with TRBD1. V was clipped by 4 bases and J by 2 bases; unmatched bases: 5. In germline, CDR1 is MRHNA, CDR2 SNTAGT. CDR3 length: 15 residues. Written as DNA, the CDR3 is TGTGCCAGCAGTGCCCAGGGGGGGGGCAATCAGCCCCAGCATTTT. It encodes CASSAQGGGNQPQHF.

This clone was seen only once. This chain uses TRBV11-2 with TRBJ2-3; the match to TRBD2 covers 10 bases. The CDR3 is 17 amino acids. J gave up 1 base and V 5 bases, and 9 bases lay outside the gene matches. Per germline, CDR1 SGHAT and CDR2 FQNNGV. The CDR3 bases are TGTGCCAGCAGCACCCGGACTAGCGGCTACGGCACAGATACGCAGTATTTT. It translates to CASSTRTSGYGTDTQYF. Looking up the rest from reference TRBV11-2 and TRBJ2-3 gives the full variable domain: EAGVAQSPRYKIIEKRQSVAFWCNPISGHATLYWYQQILGQGPKLLIQFQNNGVVDDSQLPKDRFSAERLKGVDSTLKIQPAKLEDSAVYLCASSTRTSGYGTDTQYFGPGTRLTVL.

The J gene is TRBJ2-7, the V gene TRBV27, with TRBD1 identical over 10 bases. The CDR3 is 14 residues long. The V gene end was trimmed by 6 bases and the J gene end by 7 bases; junction bases not matched to a gene: 9. In germline, CDR1 is MNHEY, CDR2 SMNVEV (reference sequence). The DNA of the CDR3 is TGTGCCAGCAGAAACCCGGGGACAGGGGAAGAGCAGTACTTC. It codes for CASRNPGTGEEQYF.

The J gene is TRBJ2-7, the V gene TRBV7-2; 9 nucleotides match TRBD2. J lost 5 bases, V lost 5 bases, and 10 bases had no gene match. Per germline, CDR1 SGHTA and CDR2 FQGNSA. The CDR3 has 15 amino acids. As DNA, the CDR3 is TGTGCCAGCAGCCCCATAGCGGGAGTTATCCACGAGCAGTACTTC. The encoded protein is CASSPIAGVIHEQYF.

This clone was counted a single time. The J gene is TRBJ1-3, the V gene TRBV12-5; unclear D gene. The CDR3 is made up of 15 amino acids. The germline gives CDR1 LGHNT, CDR2 FRNRAP. V lost 3 bases to trimming and J lost 0 bases, with 9 bases between them. In DNA form, the CDR3 reads TGTGCTAGTGGTTTTGAGGGATCCTCTGGAAACACCATATATTTT. Translating gives CASGFEGSSGNTIYF.

The chain combines TRBV5-1 with TRBJ2-1, with TRBD2 as a possible D gene (6 bases). This CDR3 comprises 14 residues. From germline, CDR1 is SGHRS and CDR2 YFSETQ. Trimming left V 8 bases short and J 7 bases short, with 19 bases between. Written as DNA, the CDR3 is TGCGCCAGTGAGGCGGGCGGGACGGGGAATGAGCAGTTCTTC. This translates into CASEAGGTGNEQFF.

The CDR3: CASSYSTQEYEQYF. Here the CDR3 DNA reads TGTGCCAGCAGTTACTCAACTCAGGAGTACGAGCAGTACTTC. The chain uses TRBV6-6 and TRBJ2-7; no reliable D call. Trimming left V 0 bases short and J 4 bases short, with 10 bases between. Germline CDR1 reads MNHNY; CDR2 reads SVGAGI (reference sequence). This CDR3 spans 14 amino acids.

V is TRBV21-1 and J is TRBJ1-6. TRBV21-1 is labeled a pseudogene. The CDR3 is made up of 16 amino acids. CDR3 loop: CASSKEGTGNNSPLHF. DNA of the CDR3: TGTGCCAGCAGCAAAGAAGGGACGGGAAATAATTCACCCCTCCACTTT.

This clone was counted between two and nine times. The chain employs TRBV7-9 and TRBJ2-2; the match to TRBD2 covers 8 bases. Germline-derived CDR1 and CDR2 are SEHNR and FQNEAQ (reference sequence). V lost 4 bases and J lost 7; bases outside the gene matches: 5. There are 14 residues in the CDR3. This chain's CDR3 is CASSSPAGGGELFF. DNA of the CDR3: TGTGCCAGCAGCTCCCCGGCGGGAGGCGGGGAGCTGTTTTTT.

The chain couples TRBV5-4 to TRBJ2-2, with D possibly being TRBD1 or TRBD2 (5 bases each). Between the trimmed V and J ends, which lost 0 bases and 5 bases, there was a span of 14 bases. The CDR3 covers 16 residues. Per germline, CDR1 SGHNT and CDR2 YYREEE (reference sequence). The CDR3 sequence: CASSLGRREQTGELFF. The CDR3 DNA sequence: TGTGCCAGCAGCTTGGGCCGCAGGGAGCAGACCGGGGAGCTGTTTTTT.

This chain uses TRBV7-6 with TRBJ2-1; perhaps TRBD2 as D (7 bases). CDR1 SGHVS and CDR2 FNYEAQ come from the germline V gene. This CDR3 is 15 amino acids long. V was cut by 5 bases and J by 7 bases, with 18 bases left in between. In DNA form, the CDR3 reads TGTGCCAGCAGCCCCCTGGGGGGGCTGCGTAATGAGCAGTTCTTC. Translation: CASSPLGGLRNEQFF.

This rearrangement joins TRBV19 to TRBJ1-3; a possible D gene is TRBD1 (5 bases). Germline values: CDR1 LNHDA, CDR2 SQIVND (reference sequence). The CDR3 length is 16 residues. The V gene lost 5 bases and the J gene lost 0 bases, with 14 bases spanning the gap. This CDR3 is CASSQTRGSSGNTIYF. The CDR3 nucleotides are TGTGCCAGTAGTCAAACTAGGGGAAGCTCTGGAAACACCATATATTTT.

The rearrangement uses TRBV7-9 and TRBJ2-2; D is unresolved. Germline V gene sequence: CDR1 SEHNR, CDR2 FQNEAQ (reference sequence). V was cut by 5 bases and J by 6 bases, with 13 bases left in between. This CDR3 spans 14 amino acids. The CDR3 nucleotides are TGTGCCAGCAGCCCGACGATCGGCTCCGGGGAGCTGTTTTTT. It is translated as CASSPTIGSGELFF.

The V gene is TRBV28, the J gene TRBJ2-6; 8 bases map to TRBD1. From germline, CDR1 is MDHEN and CDR2 SYDVKM. Trimming removed 2 bases from V and 2 bases from J; junction bases left unmatched: 5. This CDR3 spans 17 amino acids. The CDR3: CASSLPVDRAGANVLTF. In nucleotides, the CDR3 is TGTGCCAGCAGTTTACCCGTGGACAGGGCTGGGGCCAACGTCCTGACTTTC.

This chain links TRBV3-1 (or the pseudogene TRBV3-2) with TRBJ2-4; D gene unclear. The germline V gene has CDR1 LGHDT and CDR2 YNNKEL (reference sequence). The CDR3 is 15 amino acids. V was pared by 1 base and J by 6 bases, with 13 bases between. CDR3 sequence reads: CASSQVSAIGNIQYF. CDR3 sequence (DNA): TGTGCCAGCAGCCAAGTCTCTGCCATAGGAAACATTCAGTACTTC.

The chain uses TRBV7-9 and TRBJ2-2, with TRBD1 matching over 8 bases. J gave up 7 bases and V 5 bases, and 12 bases lay outside the gene matches. CDR3 length equals 16 residues. The germline gives CDR1 SEHNR, CDR2 FQNEAQ (reference sequence). CDR3 sequence: CASSQRPGQEDGELFF. CDR3 sequence (DNA): TGTGCCAGCAGCCAGCGGCCGGGACAGGAGGACGGGGAGCTGTTTTTT. Supplemented by reference TRBV7-9 and TRBJ2-2, the full variable domain reads DTGVSQNPRHKITKRGQNVTFRCDPISEHNRLYWYRQTLGQGPEFLTYFQNEAQLEKSRLLSDRFSAERPKGSFSTLEIQRTEQGDSAMYLCASSQRPGQEDGELFFGEGSRLTVL.

The V and J genes are TRBV28 and TRBJ2-5; 13 bases align to TRBD2. The CDR3 sequence is 17 residues long. The germline V gene encodes CDR1 MDHEN and CDR2 SYDVKM. The V gene end was trimmed by 6 bases and the J gene end by 3 bases; junction bases not matched to a gene: 10. DNA of the CDR3: TGTGCCAGCAGCCCTACGCGAACTAGCGGGAGGGAAGAGACCCAGTACTTC. This gives the protein CASSPTRTSGREETQYF.

V usage is TRBV28 and J usage is TRBJ1-1; a possible D gene is TRBD1 (6 bases). Germline V gene data show CDR1 as MDHEN and CDR2 as SYDVKM. The CDR3 runs 14 residues. V lost 6 bases to trimming and J lost 4 bases, with 15 bases between them. CDR3 amino acids: CASRTQQGFTEAFF. For the CDR3, the DNA is TGTGCCAGCAGGACCCAACAGGGATTCACTGAAGCTTTCTTT.

The chain recombines TRBV19 with TRBJ2-5; a weak D match, TRBD1 (7 bases). The V and J ends lost 6 bases and 4 bases respectively, with 9 bases between them. The CDR3 runs 12 residues. CDR1 and CDR2 (germline): LNHDA, SQIVND (reference sequence). The CDR3 DNA is TGTGCCAGTAGGCAGGGGGGAGAGACCCAGTACTTC. Translated: CASRQGGETQYF.

J is TRBJ1-1 and V is TRBV27, with a tentative D call TRBD1 (5 bases). This CDR3 spans 12 amino acids. In germline, CDR1 is MNHEY, CDR2 SMNVEV (reference sequence). V was pared by 4 bases and J by 8 bases, with 11 bases between. The CDR3 here is CASSYAGGEAFF. CDR3 in DNA: TGTGCCAGCAGTTACGCCGGGGGGGAAGCTTTCTTT.

V and J are TRBV28 and TRBJ2-5; 8 nucleotides line up with TRBD1. The CDR3 runs to 16 residues. Germline loops: CDR1 MDHEN, CDR2 SYDVKM. The V segment lost 1 base and the J segment 2 bases; nucleotides outside the gene matches: 6. CDR3 sequence: CASSLSGTGTQETQYF. CDR3 sequence (DNA): TGTGCCAGCAGTTTATCCGGGACAGGAACGCAAGAGACCCAGTACTTC.

About this clone itself: Other DNA sequences from this sample encode an identical CDR3 as well. The chain has TRBV12-3 or TRBV12-4 and TRBJ2-5; D not certain. The CDR3 loop spans 10 amino acids. V lost 5 bases and J lost 4, with 2 bases in between. Written as DNA, the CDR3 is TGTGCCAGCAGTGGAGAGACCCAGTACTTC. Protein sequence: CASSGETQYF.

The rearrangement uses TRBV5-1 and TRBJ2-2, with 8 nucleotides matching TRBD1. Unmatched junction bases numbered 3, after V lost 7 bases and J lost 1 base. The CDR3 loop spans 14 amino acids. Germline V gene sequence: CDR1 SGHRS, CDR2 YFSETQ. The CDR3 is CASRGQGNTGELFF. The DNA of the CDR3 is TGCGCCAGCCGCGGACAGGGGAACACCGGGGAGCTGTTTTTT.